These 16 T cell receptor beta chains came from one sample sequenced in a study of CD8+CD57+ T cells in acquired aplastic anemia. The patients chosen for sequencing had shown expansion of CD8+CD57+ cells (detected by flow cytometry). Genomic DNA, serving as template, underwent TCR beta VDJ and CDR3 profiling. TCRdb reanalysed the reads using MiXCR and keeps one entry per CDR3 protein. The table has fewer than 200,000 distinct CDR3 sequences, less than 50% seen once; the top ten hold approximately 12%. Sequences were obtained from sorted CD4+, CD8+, or CD8+CD57+ T cells (not recorded which) from PBMCs. Receptor source: a human donor with aplastic anemia.

This clonotype was counted ten times or more. The chain recombines TRBV7-9 with TRBJ2-7; 7 bases align to TRBD2. Germline loops: CDR1 SEHNR, CDR2 FQNEAQ (reference sequence). CDR3 length: 16 residues. Trimming cost V 1 base and J 1 base; bases outside gene matches: 7. The CDR3 spells CASSLGSSSGSYEQYF. CDR3 nucleotides: TGTGCCAGCAGCTTAGGTAGCTCTAGCGGATCCTACGAGCAGTACTTC.

This clonotype has a handful of counts. The chain uses TRBV19 and TRBJ2-5, with D possibly TRBD1 on 6 matching bases. V dropped 5 bases and J dropped 5 bases, with 12 bases sitting between them. The CDR3 is made up of 13 amino acids. Per the germline V gene, CDR1 is LNHDA and CDR2 is SQIVND (reference sequence). In nucleotides, the CDR3 is TGTGCCAGTAGTCTACAGGGTGAGGAGACCCAGTACTTC. Translation: CASSLQGEETQYF.

This clonotype showed up just a few times. The V gene is TRBV27, the J gene TRBJ2-7; possibly TRBD1 or TRBD2 for D (5 bases each). CDR3 length: 17 amino acids. V was clipped by 2 bases and J by 6 bases, with 23 bases between them. In germline, CDR1 is MNHEY, CDR2 SMNVEV (reference sequence). CDR3 sequence reads: CASSLGAGTSGKGEQYF. In DNA, the CDR3 is TGTGCCAGCAGTTTAGGGGCAGGGACCTCGGGGAAGGGCGAGCAGTACTTC.

This chain uses TRBV7-2 with TRBJ2-2, with TRBD2 matching 8 bases. V dropped 5 bases and J dropped 6; count of bases not matched to a gene: 8. The germline gives CDR1 SGHTA, CDR2 FQGNSA. CDR3 length equals 15 residues. The CDR3 coding sequence is TGTGCCAGCAGCGGTGTACGGACTAGCCCCGGGGAGCTGTTTTTT. It translates to CASSGVRTSPGELFF.

This clonotype has at least ten counts. The chain uses TRBV27 and TRBJ2-7, with D perhaps TRBD1 (6 bases). Germline lookup yields CDR1 MNHEY and CDR2 SMNVEV (reference sequence). V was cut by 6 bases and J by 4 bases, with 13 bases left in between. CDR3 length equals 13 residues. CDR3 loop: CASSLRGKYEQYF. CDR3 in DNA: TGTGCCAGCAGCCTAAGGGGGAAATACGAGCAGTACTTC.

On this clonotype itself: A read error may account for a junction end that differs from germline. CDR3 bases: TGCGCCAGCAGCTTGCGACAGCTGAAAACTGAAGCTTTCTTT. Encoded protein: CASSLRQLKTEAFF. The J gene is TRBJ1-1, the V gene TRBV5-1; possibly TRBD1 for D (5 bases). Per the germline V gene, CDR1 is SGHRS and CDR2 is YFSETQ. The CDR3 has 14 residues.

The V gene is TRBV29-1, the J gene TRBJ2-7; TRBD1 aligns across 10 bases. The germline V gene encodes CDR1 SQVTM and CDR2 ANQGSEA. The CDR3 covers 13 residues. With V trimmed by 6 bases and J by 6 bases, 8 bases remained unmatched. The CDR3 here is CSVDPGQGPEQYF. CDR3 nucleotides: TGCAGCGTCGACCCGGGACAGGGGCCCGAGCAGTACTTC.

As regards this clonotype: This clone may be a read error of a much larger clone one base away. The CDR3 is CSAEPAGYEKLFF. In DNA form, the CDR3 reads TGCAGTGCGGAACCCGCAGGGTATGAAAAACTGTTTTTT. The chain has TRBV20-1 and TRBJ1-4; possibly TRBD1 for D (5 bases). The germline V and J ends were trimmed by 6 bases and 6 bases, with 14 bases remaining between them. The germline V gene has CDR1 DFQATT and CDR2 SNEGSKA (reference sequence). The CDR3 length is 13 residues.

This sequence joins TRBV20-1 and TRBJ2-7; 9 nucleotides match TRBD1. Germline lookup yields CDR1 DFQATT and CDR2 SNEGSKA (reference sequence). This CDR3 spans 15 amino acids. Unmatched junction bases numbered 5, after V lost 0 bases and J lost 2 bases. CDR3 loop: CSARDGDRVTYEQYF. The CDR3 DNA sequence: TGCAGTGCTAGAGACGGGGACAGGGTTACCTACGAGCAGTACTTC.

This clonotype was observed a handful of times. This chain uses TRBV25-1 with TRBJ2-3; a possible D gene is TRBD2 (5 bases). The CDR3 has 14 amino acids. Trimming shortened V by 4 bases and J by 4 bases, and 12 bases separated the two germline ends. Germline CDR1 MGHDK, CDR2 SYGVNS. CDR3 amino acids: CASSGGWAADTQYF. CDR3 nucleotides: TGTGCCAGCAGTGGCGGGTGGGCCGCAGATACGCAGTATTTT.

This clonotype was counted between two and nine times. The chain has TRBV11-2 and TRBJ2-7, with D unresolved. CDR3 length equals 16 residues. Germline V gives CDR1 SGHAT, CDR2 FQNNGV. V dropped 3 bases and J dropped 0 bases, with 15 bases sitting between them. CDR3 nucleotide sequence: TGTGCCAGCAGCTTTTCCAGGCAGATTAGCTCCTACGAGCAGTACTTC. This sequence encodes CASSFSRQISSYEQYF.

The chain combines TRBV29-1 with TRBJ2-7; 8 bases line up with TRBD1. The germline V gene encodes CDR1 SQVTM and CDR2 ANQGSEA. Trimming at V came to 6 bases and at J to 0 bases, leaving 10 bases not matched to a gene. The CDR3 totals 15 residues. CDR3 region: CSVDPGQESSYEQYF. DNA for the CDR3: TGCAGCGTCGACCCGGGACAGGAAAGCTCCTACGAGCAGTACTTC.

As for this clonotype: The junction differs from germline at one of its ends, possibly a read error. The gene calls are TRBV2 and TRBJ1-6; the match to TRBD1 covers 7 bases. CDR1 is SNHLY and CDR2 is FYNNEI in the germline V gene. The CDR3 is 14 residues long. Here the CDR3 reads CASSVRDRVSPPHF. CDR3 sequence (DNA): TGTGCCAGCAGTGTAAGAGACAGGGTTTCACCCCCCCACTTT. Filled out from reference TRBV2 and TRBJ1-6, the complete variable domain reads EPEVTQTPSHQVTQMGQEVILRCVPISNHLYFYWYRQILGQKVEFLVSFYNNEISEKSEIFDDQFSVERPDGSNFTLKIRSTKLEDSAMYFCASSVRDRVSPPHFGNGTRLTVT.

The chain joins TRBV27 to TRBJ2-7, with 8 bases lining up with TRBD2. After removal of 2 bases from V and 4 bases from J, the junction contained 13 bases not matched to a gene. This CDR3 region has 17 residues. Germline CDR1 MNHEY, CDR2 SMNVEV (reference sequence). CDR3 DNA sequence: TGTGCCAGCAGTTTAGGTGGGGGGCGGGGGGTGACATACGAGCAGTACTTC. Translation: CASSLGGGRGVTYEQYF.

Details on this clonotype: This may be a read error, as it is one base from a much larger clone. Because it lacks the conserved phenylalanine or tryptophan at the end, this CDR3 is likely a read error. The chain is built from TRBV10-2 and TRBJ1-3, with TRBD1 matching 9 bases. The V gene's germline CDR1 is WSHSY and CDR2 SAAADI. The CDR3 contains 16 residues. CDR3 region: CASKRTGELAGDTIYS. The CDR3 DNA sequence: TGCGCCAGCAAGAGGACAGGGGAGTTGGCTGGAGACACCATATATTCT.

This clonotype was seen ten or more times. This chain joins TRBV20-1 and TRBJ1-4; possible D gene TRBD1, 5 bases. V lost 6 bases and J 5 bases, leaving 19 bases between the germline ends. The CDR3 loop spans 15 amino acids. Germline V gene sequence: CDR1 DFQATT, CDR2 SNEGSKA (reference sequence). CDR3 protein: CSAPVPGRNNEKLFF. DNA for the CDR3: TGCAGTGCCCCCGTGCCGGGACGGAACAATGAAAAACTGTTTTTT.